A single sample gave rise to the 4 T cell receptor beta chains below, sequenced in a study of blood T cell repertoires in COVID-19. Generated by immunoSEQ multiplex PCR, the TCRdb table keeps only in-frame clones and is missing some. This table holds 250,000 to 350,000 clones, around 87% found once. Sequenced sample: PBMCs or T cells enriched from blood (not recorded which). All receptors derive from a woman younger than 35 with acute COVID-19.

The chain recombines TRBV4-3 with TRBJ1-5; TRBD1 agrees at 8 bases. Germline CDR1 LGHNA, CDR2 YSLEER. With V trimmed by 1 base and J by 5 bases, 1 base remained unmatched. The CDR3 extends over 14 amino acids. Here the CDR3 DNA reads TGCGCCAGCAGCCAAGGGACAGGGTATCAGCCCCAGCATTTT. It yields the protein CASSQGTGYQPQHF.

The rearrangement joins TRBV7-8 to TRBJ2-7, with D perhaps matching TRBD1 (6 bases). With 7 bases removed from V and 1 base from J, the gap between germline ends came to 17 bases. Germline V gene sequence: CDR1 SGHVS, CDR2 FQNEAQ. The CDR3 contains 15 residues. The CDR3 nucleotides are TGTGCCAGCAAATCGAACCGGGACACATCCTACGAGCAGTACTTC. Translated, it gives CASKSNRDTSYEQYF.

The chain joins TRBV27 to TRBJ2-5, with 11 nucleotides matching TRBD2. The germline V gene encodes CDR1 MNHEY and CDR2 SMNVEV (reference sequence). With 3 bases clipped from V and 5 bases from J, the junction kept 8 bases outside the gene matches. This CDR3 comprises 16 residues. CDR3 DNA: TGTGCCAGCAGTTTCCGTAGCGGGAGGGCCCGGGAGACCCAGTACTTC. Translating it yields CASSFRSGRARETQYF.

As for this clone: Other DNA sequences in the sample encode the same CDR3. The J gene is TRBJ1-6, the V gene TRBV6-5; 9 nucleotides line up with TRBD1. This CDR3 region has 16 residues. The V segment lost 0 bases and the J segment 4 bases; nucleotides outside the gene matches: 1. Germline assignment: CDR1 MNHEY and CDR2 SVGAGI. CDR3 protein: CASSYSGQGYNSPLHF. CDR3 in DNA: TGTGCCAGCAGTTACTCCGGACAGGGGTATAATTCACCCCTCCACTTT.